Below, 19 T cell receptor beta chains from the same sample are listed, as sequenced in a study of cytomegalovirus exposure and HLA in healthy donors. The PCR contained 60 Vbeta and 13 Jbeta primers. Sequencing was performed with immunoSEQ multiplex PCR; in TCRdb, only in-frame clones are kept and a portion is missing. The sample holds 140,000 or so clones; approximately 78% are singletons and the top ten take less than 3%. Material for sequencing was PBMCs. The receptors here all came from a woman between 18 and 29 years old in good health and CMV-seropositive.

The chain couples TRBV6-4 to TRBJ1-1; possible D gene TRBD1, 5 bases. CDR1 and CDR2 from the germline V gene are MRHNA and SNTAGT. This CDR3 contains 13 residues. V shed 4 bases and J shed 3 bases, with 9 bases lying between them. CDR3 in DNA: TGTGCCAGCAGTGCCAAACAGGACACTGAAGCTTTCTTT. Its translation: CASSAKQDTEAFF.

The chain uses TRBV6-4 and TRBJ1-2; D gene unclear. Germline V gives CDR1 MRHNA, CDR2 SNTAGT. V was clipped by 5 bases and J by 8 bases, with 18 bases between them. This CDR3 contains 14 residues. The CDR3 DNA follows: TGTGCCAGCAGTCCCCGGGAGGGTTTCGGAGGCTACACCTTC. Encoded protein: CASSPREGFGGYTF.

The V call is TRBV2, the J call TRBJ1-2, with no clear D. V was cut by 5 bases and J by 6 bases, with 16 bases left in between. The germline gives CDR1 SNHLY, CDR2 FYNNEI. The CDR3 spans 14 residues. CDR3 protein: CASSWRERSDGYTF. CDR3 nucleotides: TGTGCCAGCAGTTGGAGGGAAAGAAGTGATGGCTACACCTTC. The entire variable domain, with the rest obtained from reference TRBV2 and TRBJ1-2, is as follows: EPEVTQTPSHQVTQMGQEVILRCVPISNHLYFYWYRQILGQKVEFLVSFYNNEISEKSEIFDDQFSVERPDGSNFTLKIRSTKLEDSAMYFCASSWRERSDGYTFGSGTRLTVV.

The rearrangement links TRBV6-5 to TRBJ1-1; D gene uncertain. Trimming cost V 6 bases and J 0 bases, with 11 bases left between them. The CDR3 is made up of 14 amino acids. In germline, CDR1 is MNHEY, CDR2 SVGAGI. CDR3 in DNA: TGTGCCAGCAGGCGCGGGCAGATGAACACTGAAGCTTTCTTT. Residues: CASRRGQMNTEAFF.

The genes are TRBV4-2 and TRBJ2-5; the D gene is possibly TRBD1 (5 bases). This CDR3 contains 18 residues. The V gene lost 2 bases and the J gene lost 7 bases, with 26 bases spanning the gap. CDR1 and CDR2 from the germline V gene are LGHNA and YNFKEQ. The CDR3 DNA is TGTGCCAGCAGCCAACACAAAACAGGTTTTATTCCAAAAGTGACCCAGTACTTC. Translation: CASSQHKTGFIPKVTQYF.

This clone was detected only a few times. V usage is TRBV7-2 and J usage is TRBJ2-1; 7 bases are shared with TRBD2. CDR1 SGHTA and CDR2 FQGNSA come from the germline V gene. The length of the CDR3 is 16 residues. J gave up 2 bases and V 5 bases, and 9 bases lay outside the gene matches. CDR3 DNA sequence: TGTGCCAGCAGCCAAGTTCTTGCGGGGGCCTACAATGAGCAGTTCTTC. Encoded protein: CASSQVLAGAYNEQFF.

This clone was detected only once. The chain couples TRBV29-1 to TRBJ2-1; D not certain. This CDR3 is 13 amino acids long. Trimming took 7 bases from V and 10 from J, leaving 20 bases between them. In germline, CDR1 is SQVTM, CDR2 ANQGSEA. The CDR3 sequence is CSACPGGLREQFF. The CDR3 DNA reads TGCAGCGCATGCCCCGGCGGCCTGAGGGAGCAGTTCTTC.

The V gene is TRBV28, the J gene TRBJ1-6; 8 nucleotides align to TRBD1. Germline CDR1 MDHEN, CDR2 SYDVKM. The CDR3 runs 15 residues. The trim removed 8 bases at V and 9 bases at J, leaving 12 bases unmatched. The CDR3 DNA sequence: TGTGCCAGCGGGAGGGACAGGTCCGCTTCTTCACCCCTCCACTTT. Its protein product is CASGRDRSASSPLHF.

V is TRBV7-8 and J is TRBJ2-3; 7 bases line up with TRBD2. The germline CDR1 and CDR2 sequences are SGHVS and FQNEAQ. The CDR3 spans 15 residues. V lost 3 bases, J lost 1 base, and 4 bases stayed unmatched. The CDR3 DNA reads TGTGCCAGCAGCTTCTCGGGGGGTGGCACAGATACGCAGTATTTT. The encoded protein is CASSFSGGGTDTQYF.

J is TRBJ1-2 and V is TRBV28; 7 bases are shared with TRBD1. The V gene end was trimmed by 6 bases and the J gene end by 4 bases; junction bases not matched to a gene: 2. Germline values: CDR1 MDHEN, CDR2 SYDVKM. This CDR3 spans 12 amino acids. CDR3 residues: CASRGQLYGYTF. The CDR3 coding sequence is TGTGCCAGCAGGGGACAGCTCTATGGCTACACCTTC.

This chain connects TRBV6-5 to TRBJ2-2, with 8 bases aligning to TRBD1. Germline V CDR1 and CDR2: MNHEY, SVGAGI. This CDR3 is 15 amino acids long. Trimming cost V 2 bases and J 7 bases; bases outside gene matches: 6. The CDR3 region is CASSYLDRDDGELFF. CDR3 in DNA: TGTGCCAGCAGTTACCTGGACAGGGATGACGGGGAGCTGTTTTTT.

The V call is TRBV28, the J call TRBJ2-2; a possible D gene is TRBD2 (7 bases). V was trimmed by 5 bases and J by 7 bases, leaving 17 bases between them. Germline V gene sequence: CDR1 MDHEN, CDR2 SYDVKM. The CDR3 totals 15 residues. In nucleotides, the CDR3 is TGTGCCAGCAGTCCCTGGGGGGGCGCAGACGGGGAGCTGTTTTTT. It translates to CASSPWGGADGELFF.

The rearrangement links TRBV4-2 to TRBJ1-2; no clear D. CDR1 and CDR2 from the germline V gene are LGHNA and YNFKEQ. This CDR3 spans 14 amino acids. V dropped 0 bases and J dropped 1 base, with 6 bases sitting between them. The DNA for the CDR3 is TGTGCCAGCAGCCAAGAAGAGGGTAACTATGGCTACACCTTC. Residues: CASSQEEGNYGYTF.

The chain is built from TRBV27 and TRBJ2-3; possibly TRBD1 for D (5 bases). V lost 6 bases and J lost 2, with 15 bases in between. Germline assignment: CDR1 MNHEY and CDR2 SMNVEV (reference sequence). The CDR3 has 15 amino acids. The chain's CDR3 is CASRTGVLVTDTQYF. In nucleotides, the CDR3 is TGTGCCAGCAGAACAGGTGTACTGGTCACAGATACGCAGTATTTT.

The chain carries TRBV6-6 and TRBJ1-1; 10 bases fit TRBD1. V was pared by 0 bases and J by 10 bases, with 8 bases of the junction left unmatched. There are 15 residues in the CDR3. Germline V gene sequence: CDR1 MNHNY, CDR2 SVGAGI (reference sequence). The CDR3, as DNA: TGTGCCAGCAGTTACTCGAGACAGGGGGCGCTGCCAGCTTTCTTT. Translation: CASSYSRQGALPAFF.

This rearrangement joins TRBV11-2 to TRBJ1-5; TRBD1 matches at 7 bases. J lost 1 base, V lost 5 bases, and 2 bases had no gene match. The germline V gene encodes CDR1 SGHAT and CDR2 FQNNGV. The CDR3 is 14 residues long. The CDR3 region is CASSPGGSNQPQHF. The CDR3, as DNA: TGTGCCAGCAGCCCAGGGGGGAGCAATCAGCCCCAGCATTTT.

The V and J genes are TRBV27 and TRBJ2-7, with 7 positions matching TRBD1. Germline assignment: CDR1 MNHEY and CDR2 SMNVEV (reference sequence). Unmatched junction bases numbered 14, after V lost 4 bases and J lost 8 bases. The CDR3 loop spans 15 amino acids. This chain's CDR3 is CASSSPSPGQSKQYF. CDR3 nucleotides: TGTGCCAGCAGTTCCCCCTCCCCGGGACAGTCCAAGCAGTACTTC.

J is TRBJ2-3 and V is TRBV13, with TRBD1 as a possible D gene (5 bases). CDR3 size: 15 residues. Germline CDR1 and CDR2: PRHDT and FYEKMQ (reference sequence). V was cut by 1 base and J by 0 bases, with 8 bases left in between. CDR3 loop: CASSLEGASTDTQYF. In DNA form, the CDR3 reads TGTGCCAGCAGCTTAGAAGGGGCTAGCACAGATACGCAGTATTTT.

This clone was observed once. The genes are TRBV12-5 and TRBJ2-7; D is unresolved. CDR1 and CDR2 from the germline V gene are LGHNT and FRNRAP. The V gene lost 0 bases and the J gene lost 3 bases, with 12 bases spanning the gap. The CDR3 spans 15 residues. CDR3 residues: CASGLVPGVGYEQYF. DNA for the CDR3: TGTGCTAGTGGTTTGGTACCGGGTGTCGGCTACGAGCAGTACTTC.